One and the same sample provided the 24 T cell receptor beta chains below, sequenced in a study of spatial heterogeneity in lung cancer (dated by TCRdb to between 2017 and 2020). Paper-wide results and their limitations: The tumor nonsynonymous mutation count correlated with the number of expanded alpha and beta TCRs within the tumor.

No antigen is known for these receptors. Library method: 5' RACE. The sequencer listed for this sample is NextSeq 500. TCRdb passed the public sequencing reads through fastp at Q25 and MiXCR, retaining productive beta sequences. Identical CDR3 protein sequences are pooled into one entry, listed with their most common genes and DNA. This sample is represented by about 15,000 distinct CDR3 sequences; approximately 6.2% of them were singletons. Of the sample, 6.8% falls within the top ten clones. The meaning of the sample's time point label: sample taken at primary tumor resection. The sequencing used lung tumor tissue, collected at surgery. Receptor source: a male donor with early-stage non-small cell lung cancer.

This clonotype appeared many times. The chain joins TRBV27 to TRBJ2-3; D gene unclear. V dropped 6 bases and J dropped 0 bases, with 7 bases sitting between them. CDR1 is MNHEY and CDR2 is SMNVEV in the germline V gene (reference sequence). The CDR3 sequence is 13 residues long. The CDR3 nucleotides read TGTGCCAGCAGCCAACCTAGCACAGATACGCAGTATTTT. Its translation: CASSQPSTDTQYF.

This clonotype was seen ten or more times. The V and J genes are TRBV11-2 and TRBJ2-2; D gene unclear. CDR1 SGHAT and CDR2 FQNNGV come from the germline V gene. Trimming pared 0 bases from V and 1 base from J, leaving 3 bases between. The length of the CDR3 is 14 residues. CDR3 nucleotides: TGTGCCAGCAGCTTAGACCGGAACACCGGGGAGCTGTTTTTT. It specifies CASSLDRNTGELFF.

This clonotype was observed many times. This sequence joins TRBV28 and TRBJ2-5; TRBD2 is a possible D gene (6 bases). This CDR3 has 14 residues. Trimming cost V 2 bases and J 0 bases, with 7 bases left between them. From germline, CDR1 is MDHEN and CDR2 SYDVKM. In DNA form, the CDR3 reads TGTGCCAGCAGTTTAGCGGGGAACCAAGAGACCCAGTACTTC. It yields the protein CASSLAGNQETQYF.

At least ten counts were recorded for this clonotype. This sequence joins TRBV6-2 or TRBV6-3 and TRBJ2-7; 7 positions match TRBD2. The CDR3 spans 14 residues. The V gene's germline CDR1 is MNHEY and CDR2 SVGEGT. The trim removed 6 bases at V and 0 bases at J, leaving 5 bases unmatched. The CDR3 nucleotides read TGTGCCAGCAGGAGCGGGAAGAGCTCCTACGAGCAGTACTTC. Residues: CASRSGKSSYEQYF.

In its sample, this clonotype was seen many times. This sequence joins TRBV7-8 and TRBJ2-6, with D possibly TRBD1 on 5 matching bases. The CDR3 runs to 17 residues. V was clipped by 5 bases and J by 0 bases, with 14 bases between them. Germline CDR1 reads SGHVS; CDR2 reads FQNEAQ. CDR3 region: CASSLIQGNSGANVLTF. The CDR3 nucleotides are TGTGCCAGCAGCCTTATCCAGGGTAACTCTGGGGCCAACGTCCTGACTTTC.

This clonotype was counted at least ten times. This sequence joins TRBV20-1 and TRBJ2-1; TRBD2 matches at 8 bases. This CDR3 has 14 residues. Losses at the gene ends were 5 bases for V and 5 bases for J; bases not matched to a gene: 8. CDR1 DFQATT and CDR2 SNEGSKA come from the germline V gene (reference sequence). CDR3 coding DNA: TGCAGTGCTCTGAGCGGGAGAAATGACAATGAGCAGTTCTTC. Amino acid sequence: CSALSGRNDNEQFF.

The V and J genes are TRBV6-5 and TRBJ1-2, with D possibly TRBD1 on 5 matching bases. Germline CDR1 and CDR2: MNHEY and SVGAGI. CDR3 length equals 12 residues. V shed 8 bases and J shed 5 bases, with 12 bases lying between them. The CDR3 spells CASGQTVYGYTF. The CDR3 DNA is TGTGCCAGCGGCCAGACAGTTTATGGCTACACCTTC.

The sample holds many counts of this clonotype. This sequence joins TRBV5-1 and TRBJ2-3; TRBD2 matches at 11 bases. This CDR3 spans 16 amino acids. After removal of 4 bases from V and 10 bases from J, the junction contained 14 bases not matched to a gene. The germline V gene encodes CDR1 SGHRS and CDR2 YFSETQ. The CDR3 spells CASSLGPGLAVDSQYF. In nucleotides, the CDR3 is TGCGCCAGCAGCCTGGGACCGGGACTAGCGGTCGACTCGCAGTATTTT.

This clonotype was observed a few times. The rearrangement uses TRBV9 and TRBJ2-3, with TRBD2 matching over 11 bases. J lost 9 bases, V lost 0 bases, and 9 bases had no gene match. Looked up from germline, CDR1 is SGDLS and CDR2 is YYNGEE. This CDR3 comprises 16 residues. The CDR3 region has the DNA TGTGCCAGCAGCGTAGCCGGGACTAGCGGCCTCGCAACGCAGTATTTT. It is translated as CASSVAGTSGLATQYF.

This clonotype was observed at least ten times. This chain links TRBV7-9 with TRBJ1-5, with D perhaps matching TRBD1 (6 bases). Looked up from germline, CDR1 is SEHNR and CDR2 is FQNEAQ (reference sequence). The CDR3 contains 14 residues. Trimming stripped 4 bases from V and 0 bases from J, with 7 bases between. The CDR3 here is CASSSTGSNQPQHF. CDR3 DNA sequence: TGTGCCAGCAGCTCGACAGGTAGCAATCAGCCCCAGCATTTT.

This clonotype was counted ten times or more. The V gene is TRBV4-3, the J gene TRBJ1-2; perhaps TRBD1 as D (5 bases). The CDR3 covers 15 residues. V lost 1 base to trimming and J lost 4 bases, with 13 bases between them. Germline assignment: CDR1 LGHNA and CDR2 YSLEER. The CDR3 spells CASSQGQGGSYGYTF. The CDR3 DNA follows: TGCGCCAGCAGCCAAGGCCAGGGAGGCAGCTATGGCTACACCTTC.

This clonotype is classed as medium-sized. V is TRBV20-1 and J is TRBJ2-7; 10 bases align to TRBD1. This CDR3 spans 12 amino acids. CDR1 is DFQATT, CDR2 SNEGSKA, per germline (reference sequence). The CDR3 DNA reads TGCAGTGCTTCACCCTCCGGGACAGGGGTGACGGTC. Protein sequence: CSASPSGTGVTV.

This clonotype showed up many times. V is TRBV7-9 and J is TRBJ1-1; D ambiguous. Germline CDR1 reads SEHNR; CDR2 reads FQNEAQ (reference sequence). V was clipped by 3 bases and J by 3 bases, with 14 bases between them. This CDR3 is built from 15 residues. DNA for the CDR3: TGTGCCAGCAGCTTTGAAAAGACCGGGGACACTGAAGCTTTCTTT. This encodes CASSFEKTGDTEAFF. The full variable domain, in which reference TRBV7-9 and TRBJ1-1 provide the parts outside the CDR3, is DTGVSQNPRHKITKRGQNVTFRCDPISEHNRLYWYRQTLGQGPEFLTYFQNEAQLEKSRLLSDRFSAERPKGSFSTLEIQRTEQGDSAMYLCASSFEKTGDTEAFFGQGTRLTVV.

This clonotype was picked up many times. The chain carries TRBV20-1 and TRBJ2-7, with 11 nucleotides matching TRBD2. The CDR3 is 15 amino acids. Germline V gene data show CDR1 as DFQATT and CDR2 as SNEGSKA (reference sequence). With V trimmed by 0 bases and J by 3 bases, 4 bases remained unmatched. This CDR3 is CSARDLGTSGYEQYF. In nucleotides, the CDR3 is TGCAGTGCTAGAGATTTGGGGACTAGCGGCTACGAGCAGTACTTC.

The rearrangement joins TRBV20-1 to TRBJ2-5; 13 bases match TRBD2. This CDR3 is built from 17 residues. In germline, CDR1 is DFQATT, CDR2 SNEGSKA (reference sequence). Trimming removed 3 bases from V and 1 base from J; junction bases left unmatched: 8. The CDR3 here is CSASPPGLAGSQETQYF. As DNA, the CDR3 is TGCAGTGCTAGTCCTCCGGGACTAGCGGGAAGCCAAGAGACCCAGTACTTC.

Of note for this clonotype: A read error is possible here, since a much larger clone lies one base away. The chain recombines TRBV20-1 with TRBJ1-5; the D is unclear. The CDR3 is 16 amino acids. Germline CDR1 is DFQATT and CDR2 is SNEGSKA (reference sequence). CDR3 bases: TGCAGTGCTGGAGAGAAGGGTAGTTATAGCAATCAGCCCCAGCATTTT. Translation gives CSAGEKGSYSNQPQHF.

This clonotype rates as medium-sized. This chain links TRBV30 with TRBJ2-7, with 8 bases lining up with TRBD1. The CDR3 length is 13 residues. CDR1 and CDR2 (germline): GTSNPN, SVGIG (reference sequence). The J segment lost 4 bases and the V segment lost 8 bases, leaving 10 bases of the junction unmatched. The CDR3, as DNA: TGTGCCGGAGGGTGGACAGGGCTTTACGAGCAGTACTTC. It is translated as CAGGWTGLYEQYF.

This clonotype was counted many times. The chain combines TRBV6-2 or TRBV6-3 with TRBJ1-5; 8 bases line up with TRBD1. V lost 6 bases to trimming and J lost 5 bases; unmatched junction nucleotides: 6. This CDR3 has 14 residues. CDR1 is MNHEY, CDR2 SVGEGT, per germline. The CDR3: CASRKGQEHQPQHF. The DNA of the CDR3 is TGTGCCAGCAGAAAGGGACAGGAACATCAGCCCCAGCATTTT.

This clonotype has at least ten counts. This chain joins TRBV11-2 and TRBJ2-3, with D tentatively TRBD2 (6 bases). Germline loops: CDR1 SGHAT, CDR2 FQNNGV. This CDR3 has 16 amino acids. Trimming took 4 bases from V and 5 from J, leaving 19 bases between them. The CDR3 bases are TGTGCCAGCAGCTCATCGATTGGGGGGTATGGAGATACGCAGTATTTT. Translation gives CASSSSIGGYGDTQYF.

At least ten counts were recorded for this clonotype. The chain employs TRBV28 and TRBJ1-5; no reliable D call. The germline V and J ends were trimmed by 7 bases and 4 bases, with 20 bases remaining between them. This CDR3 spans 16 amino acids. CDR1 is MDHEN, CDR2 SYDVKM, per germline. The CDR3 region has the DNA TGTGCCAGCACCCTGGGAGGGCAGGTTTCGAATCAGCCCCAGCATTTT. The encoded protein is CASTLGGQVSNQPQHF.

By frequency in the sample, this clonotype is medium-sized (0.01 to 0.1%). The V and J genes are TRBV15 and TRBJ2-2; 9 bases match TRBD2. V shed 0 bases and J 1 base; nucleotides not matched to a gene: 6. The CDR3 is made up of 18 amino acids. CDR1 is LNHNV and CDR2 is YYDKDF in the germline V gene (reference sequence). CDR3 sequence reads: CATSRDDRLAVNTGELFF. As DNA, the CDR3 is TGTGCCACCAGCAGAGATGACCGACTAGCGGTGAACACCGGGGAGCTGTTTTTT.

Many counts were recorded for this clonotype. The chain joins TRBV27 to TRBJ2-7, with TRBD2 as a possible D gene (7 bases). The germline V gene has CDR1 MNHEY and CDR2 SMNVEV (reference sequence). V gave up 2 bases and J gave up 5 bases, with 13 bases separating them. This CDR3 contains 14 residues. This CDR3 reads CASSLAAGADEQYF. The CDR3 region has the DNA TGTGCCAGCAGTTTAGCGGCGGGGGCCGACGAGCAGTACTTC.

This clonotype was seen repeatedly, ten times or more. The chain uses TRBV10-3 and TRBJ2-3; D might be TRBD1 or TRBD2, each matching 6 bases. CDR1 is ENHRY and CDR2 is SYGVKD in the germline V gene. Between the trimmed V and J ends, which lost 2 bases and 0 bases, there was a span of 9 bases. The CDR3 has 15 residues. The CDR3 DNA reads TGTGCCATCAGTGAGACGGGGGCTAGCACAGATACGCAGTATTTT. Translating it yields CAISETGASTDTQYF.

At least ten counts were recorded for this clonotype. This rearrangement joins TRBV7-2 to TRBJ1-5; perhaps TRBD1 as D (5 bases). CDR3 length: 16 amino acids. Germline-derived CDR1 and CDR2 are SGHTA and FQGNSA. Between the trimmed V and J ends, which lost 5 bases and 0 bases, there was a span of 14 bases. CDR3 coding DNA: TGTGCCAGCAGCCCTCCGGGACTAGCTAGCAATCAGCCCCAGCATTTT. Amino acid sequence: CASSPPGLASNQPQHF.